This T cell receptor beta chain came from a study of shared clonotypes between healthy human individuals. Study background: The donor group consisted of two women and a few men, aged 18 to 49. General study points: Non-shared clonotypes showed lower generation probabilities than clonotypes common to all four donors. The study generally estimated greater richness for naive than memory subsets. Since donors were few, the genetic and exposure-history diversity represented was limited.

The method was immunoSEQ multiplex PCR; TCRdb's version includes in-frame clones alone and lacks a portion of them. The sample includes about 1,900,000 clones, approximately 94% of them seen just once. Germline V gene sequence: CDR1 GTSNPN, CDR2 SVGIG (reference sequence). This CDR3 is built from 13 residues. The V end was cut by 0 bases, the J end by 3 bases, with 9 bases between. A note on this clone: Its antigen remains unidentified.

CD45RO-negative, CCR7-selected cells formed the naive CD8 fraction, which excluded terminally differentiated effector memory CD45RA+ cells. Sequencing was done on a sample of naive CD8+ T cells sorted from blood. The clonotype originates from a man between 18 and 29 years old in good health. J is TRBJ2-7 and V is TRBV30, with a tentative D call TRBD1 (6 bases). The CDR3 region is CAWSVGQLYEQYF. As DNA, the CDR3 is TGTGCCTGGAGTGTGGGACAACTCTACGAGCAGTACTTC.